This is a list of T cell receptor beta chains from one sample in a study of blood T cell repertoires in COVID-19. Profiling relied on immunoSEQ multiplex PCR, and the TCRdb table lists in-frame clones only, not all of them. The data show some 160,000 clones, with almost 80% seen just once and 8.6% held by the top ten. The sequenced sample was peripheral blood. The origin of the receptors is a man in his fifties with active or convalescent COVID-19. The CDR3 runs from the conserved cysteine through the conserved F or W.

>TRBV10-3|TRBJ2-1
CAIRRSSSSGFSYNEQFF
>TRBV28|TRBJ2-7
CASKQGAYEQYF
>TRBV7-9|TRBJ2-1
CASSRGLAARSSYNEQFF
>TRBV6-5|TRBJ2-7
CASSYSYLSSYEQYF
>TRBV27|TRBJ1-1
CASRNLPGQGNTEAFF
>TRBV7-2|TRBJ2-7
CASSLAGQAHEQYF
>TRBV28|TRBJ1-5
CASRGGGNNQPQHF
>TRBV7-9|TRBJ2-1
CASSLGVNEQFF
>TRBV6-5|TRBJ2-1
CASTPQVAYNEQFF
>TRBV15|TRBJ1-1
CATSRGGGTEAFF
>TRBV10-3|TRBJ1-1
CAISEVEGPMNTEAFF
>TRBV5-4|TRBJ2-5
CASSLAGRSGETQYF
>TRBV10-2|TRBJ2-7
CASRLGTGGAEQYF
>TRBV24-1|TRBJ2-1
CATQTGTYNEQFF
>TRBV6-5|TRBJ1-5
CASSYRGGNQPQHF
>TRBV27|TRBJ1-6
CASSPPREGGSPLHF
>TRBV4-2|TRBJ2-2
CASSQEGLAPTGELFF
>TRBV6-5|TRBJ1-5
CASSSGNQPQHF
>TRBV10-1|TRBJ1-1
CASSEFGQGATEAFF
>TRBV19|TRBJ2-1
CASSIGTDNEQFF
>TRBV6-5|TRBJ2-5
CASSYSQGGTQYF
>TRBV4-1|TRBJ1-3
CASSQEYTFSGNTIYF
>TRBV5-4|TRBJ2-3
CASSPGLAGGGDTQYF
>TRBV4-1|TRBJ1-1
CASSISQAMNTEAFF
>TRBV7-2|TRBJ2-2
CVSSLVAGLDTGELFF
>TRBV12-3/TRBV12-4|TRBJ2-7
CASSRPGLAQQYF
>TRBV9|TRBJ2-3
CASSVAGLGTDTQYF
>TRBV5-5|TRBJ2-7
CASSFLSGNSYEQYF